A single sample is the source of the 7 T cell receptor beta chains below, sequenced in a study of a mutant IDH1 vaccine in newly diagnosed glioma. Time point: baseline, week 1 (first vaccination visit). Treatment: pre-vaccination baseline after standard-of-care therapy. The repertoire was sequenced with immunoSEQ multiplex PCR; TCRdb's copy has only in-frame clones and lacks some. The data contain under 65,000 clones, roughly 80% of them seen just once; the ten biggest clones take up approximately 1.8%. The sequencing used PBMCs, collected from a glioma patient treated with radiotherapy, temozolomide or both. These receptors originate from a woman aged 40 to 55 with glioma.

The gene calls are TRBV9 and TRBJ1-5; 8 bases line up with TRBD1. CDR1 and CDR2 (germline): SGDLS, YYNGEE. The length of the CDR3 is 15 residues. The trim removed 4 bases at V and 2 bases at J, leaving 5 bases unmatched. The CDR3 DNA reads TGTGCCAGCAGCCCCGGCAGGGGGCGCAATCAGCCCCAGCATTTT. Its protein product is CASSPGRGRNQPQHF.

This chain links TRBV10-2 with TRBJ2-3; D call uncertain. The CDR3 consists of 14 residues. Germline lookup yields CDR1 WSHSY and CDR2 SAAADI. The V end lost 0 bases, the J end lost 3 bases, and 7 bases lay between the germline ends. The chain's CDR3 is CASSESLGTDTQYF. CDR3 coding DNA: TGCGCCAGCAGTGAGTCGCTAGGAACAGATACGCAGTATTTT.

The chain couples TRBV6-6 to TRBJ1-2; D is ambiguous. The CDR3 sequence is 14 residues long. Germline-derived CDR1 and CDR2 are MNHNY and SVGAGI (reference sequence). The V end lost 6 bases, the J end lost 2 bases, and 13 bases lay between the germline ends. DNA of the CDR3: TGTGCCAGCAGCCCCCAGAAGACCAACTATGGCTACACCTTC. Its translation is CASSPQKTNYGYTF.

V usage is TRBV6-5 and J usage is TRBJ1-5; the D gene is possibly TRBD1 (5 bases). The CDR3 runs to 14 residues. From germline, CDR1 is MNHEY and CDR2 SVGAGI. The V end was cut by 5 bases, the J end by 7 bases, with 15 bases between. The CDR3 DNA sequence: TGTGCCAGCAGTCAGGGATCCGACCTGCAGCCCCAGCATTTT. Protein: CASSQGSDLQPQHF.

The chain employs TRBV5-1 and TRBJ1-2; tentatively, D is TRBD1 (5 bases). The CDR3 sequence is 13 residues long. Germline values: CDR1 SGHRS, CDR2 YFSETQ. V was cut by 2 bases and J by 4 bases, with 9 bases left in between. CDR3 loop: CASSFDSGYGYTF. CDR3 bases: TGCGCCAGCAGCTTCGACAGCGGCTATGGCTACACCTTC. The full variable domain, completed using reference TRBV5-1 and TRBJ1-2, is KAGVTQTPRYLIKTRGQQVTLSCSPISGHRSVSWYQQTPGQGLQFLFEYFSETQRNKGNFPGRFSGRQFSNSRSEMNVSTLELGDSALYLCASSFDSGYGYTFGSGTRLTVV.

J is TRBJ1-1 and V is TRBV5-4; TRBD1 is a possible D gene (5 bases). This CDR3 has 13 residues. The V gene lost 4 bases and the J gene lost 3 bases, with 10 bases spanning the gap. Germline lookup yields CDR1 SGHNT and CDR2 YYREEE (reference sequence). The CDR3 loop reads CASSPGGYTEAFF. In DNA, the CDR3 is TGTGCCAGCAGCCCCGGGGGGTACACTGAAGCTTTCTTT. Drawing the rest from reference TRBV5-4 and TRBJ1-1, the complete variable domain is ETGVTQSPTHLIKTRGQQVTLRCSSQSGHNTVSWYQQALGQGPQFIFQYYREEENGRGNFPPRFSGLQFPNYSSELNVNALELDDSALYLCASSPGGYTEAFFGQGTRLTVV.

The CDR3 region has the DNA TGTGCCAGCAGCTTCCTCGGGACAGGGGGCCCTTATGGCTACACCTTC. This gives the protein CASSFLGTGGPYGYTF. The gene calls are TRBV5-6 and TRBJ1-2, with 12 bases matching TRBD1. This CDR3 region has 16 residues. The junction had 7 bases not matched to a gene; V was cut back by 2 bases and J by 5 bases. Germline-derived CDR1 and CDR2 are SGHDT and YYEEEE.